Included here is one T cell receptor (beta chain) sequence, with context. This sample stems from a study of blood T cell repertoires in COVID-19. Study-wide background: Collection of acute and convalescent COVID-19 samples took place in the United States, Italy and Spain.

CDR3 length equals 15 residues. J was trimmed by 1 base and V by 6 bases; bases with no gene match: 6. Germline CDR1 SNHLY, CDR2 FYNNEI. Data came from immunoSEQ multiplex PCR; TCRdb stores just in-frame clones and leaves some out. The sample lists around 200,000 clones, around 82% occurring once. The rearrangement links TRBV2 to TRBJ1-1; TRBD1 matches 9 bases. The sequenced sample consisted of peripheral blood. This clonotype was obtained from a man aged 35 to 55 with active or convalescent COVID-19. CDR3 DNA sequence: TGTGCCAGCAGCCCGACGGGACAGGGGAACACTGAAGCTTTCTTT. This sequence encodes CASSPTGQGNTEAFF.